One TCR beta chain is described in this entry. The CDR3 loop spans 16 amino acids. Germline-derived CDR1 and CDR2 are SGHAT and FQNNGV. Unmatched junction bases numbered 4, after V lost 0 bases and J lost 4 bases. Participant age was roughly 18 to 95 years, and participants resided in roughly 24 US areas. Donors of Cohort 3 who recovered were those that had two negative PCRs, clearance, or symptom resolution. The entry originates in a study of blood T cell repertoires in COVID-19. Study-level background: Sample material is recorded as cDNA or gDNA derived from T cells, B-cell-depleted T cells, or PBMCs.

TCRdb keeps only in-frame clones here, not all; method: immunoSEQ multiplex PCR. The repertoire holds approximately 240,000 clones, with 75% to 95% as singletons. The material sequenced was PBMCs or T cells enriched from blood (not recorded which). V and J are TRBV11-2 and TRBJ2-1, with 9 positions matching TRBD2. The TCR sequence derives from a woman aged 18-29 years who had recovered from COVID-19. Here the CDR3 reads CASSLDWLAGYNEQFF. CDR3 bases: TGTGCCAGCAGCTTAGATTGGCTAGCGGGGTACAATGAGCAGTTCTTC.